These 29 T cell receptor beta chains were all obtained from the same sample, sequenced in a study of a mutant IDH1 vaccine in newly diagnosed glioma (dated by TCRdb to the early 2020s). Library construction relied on the immunoSEQ multiplex PCR assay. Here the immuneACCESS table is served through TCRdb, limited to in-frame sequences with V and J called. Missing clones are a known gap in these copies; in checked studies unresolved V genes cover under half, and the rest lacks a known reason. The sample table holds about 60,000 clones, of which 75% to 90% were seen once. 13% of the sample is taken by the ten largest. The sample's time point, from its label and the paper: week 23, last vaccination. A 20-mer mutant IDH1 peptide at 300 micrograms in Montanide made up each vaccine dose, which was injected subcutaneously together with topical imiquimod. No antigen is known for these receptors. Sequences were derived from PBMCs, sampled from a glioma patient whose treatment included an IDH1 peptide vaccine. Every receptor here comes from a man between 18 and 29 years old with glioma.

This clone was picked up a small number of times. The rearrangement uses TRBV13 and TRBJ1-5; a possible D gene is TRBD1 (6 bases). The CDR3 loop spans 13 amino acids. The V end lost 5 bases, the J end lost 4 bases, and 9 bases lay between the germline ends. Germline CDR1 PRHDT, CDR2 FYEKMQ (reference sequence). The CDR3 DNA sequence: TGTGCCAGCAGCCCAGGGGTGAATCAGCCCCAGCATTTT. It encodes CASSPGVNQPQHF.

This chain links TRBV5-1 with TRBJ2-3, with D possibly TRBD1 on 5 matching bases. V was clipped by 0 bases and J by 1 base, with 9 bases between them. There are 15 residues in the CDR3. CDR1 and CDR2 from the germline V gene are SGHRS and YFSETQ. As DNA, the CDR3 is TGCGCCAGCAGCTTGGGACAGCGACGCACAGATACGCAGTATTTT. Protein sequence: CASSLGQRRTDTQYF.

Only one count was recorded for this clone. Other DNA sequences in the same sample also yield this CDR3. The chain combines TRBV5-4 with TRBJ2-5; 7 bases match TRBD1. The CDR3 runs 14 residues. J lost 1 base, V lost 5 bases, and 5 bases had no gene match. Germline loops: CDR1 SGHNT, CDR2 YYREEE (reference sequence). The DNA for the CDR3 is TGTGCCAGCAGTTCGGGGACAGTCCAAGAGACCCAGTACTTC. It encodes CASSSGTVQETQYF.

This chain links TRBV27 with TRBJ1-2, with 8 bases matching TRBD1. This CDR3 contains 13 residues. V dropped 4 bases and J dropped 8; count of bases not matched to a gene: 6. Germline CDR1 reads MNHEY; CDR2 reads SMNVEV (reference sequence). CDR3 DNA sequence: TGTGCCAGCAGTTCCCGGGACAGGCGGGGCTACACCTTC. It codes for CASSSRDRRGYTF.

This chain joins TRBV7-8 and TRBJ1-1; unclear D gene. Trimming removed 1 base from V and 7 bases from J, with 10 bases in between. From germline, CDR1 is SGHVS and CDR2 FQNEAQ. CDR3 length equals 13 residues. CDR3 region: CASSLGGIYEAFF. CDR3 sequence (DNA): TGTGCCAGCAGCTTAGGCGGGATCTATGAAGCTTTCTTT.

This chain's CDR3 is CATSRTGPYNEQFF. For the CDR3, the DNA is TGTGCCACCTCCCGGACAGGGCCCTACAATGAGCAGTTCTTC. The J gene is TRBJ2-1, the V gene TRBV19; TRBD1 matches at 8 bases. V lost 10 bases, J lost 2 bases, and 7 bases stayed unmatched. The CDR3 is 14 amino acids. CDR1 LNHDA and CDR2 SQIVND come from the germline V gene (reference sequence).

CDR3 nucleotide sequence: TGTGCCAGCGGGCTGGCCGGGGAGCTGTTTTTT. Encoded protein: CASGLAGELFF. The chain employs TRBV7-6 and TRBJ2-2; unclear D gene. With 8 bases removed from V and 6 bases from J, the gap between germline ends came to 7 bases. In germline, CDR1 is SGHVS, CDR2 FNYEAQ. The CDR3 sequence is 11 residues long.

The chain carries TRBV2 and TRBJ2-2; 10 bases line up with TRBD2. The CDR3 extends over 18 amino acids. The germline V gene has CDR1 SNHLY and CDR2 FYNNEI. V dropped 4 bases and J dropped 6; count of bases not matched to a gene: 14. The CDR3 here is CASSGSSGRALLAGELFF. The CDR3 bases are TGTGCCAGCAGTGGGTCGAGCGGGAGGGCCTTGTTGGCCGGGGAGCTGTTTTTT.

The genes are TRBV28 and TRBJ1-5, with unresolved D. The CDR3 loop spans 13 amino acids. Germline CDR1 is MDHEN and CDR2 is SYDVKM. V was trimmed by 9 bases and J by 3 bases, leaving 12 bases between them. The CDR3 region is CASYRAFNQPQHF. Here the CDR3 DNA reads TGTGCCAGTTACCGGGCCTTCAATCAGCCCCAGCATTTT.

The genes are TRBV5-4 and TRBJ2-1, with D perhaps TRBD2 (5 bases). CDR1 is SGHNT and CDR2 is YYREEE in the germline V gene (reference sequence). The CDR3 covers 14 residues. The V end lost 3 bases, the J end lost 6 bases, and 13 bases lay between the germline ends. The CDR3 protein is CASSSDYLLNEQFF. The DNA for the CDR3 is TGTGCCAGCAGCTCCGACTACCTGCTCAATGAGCAGTTCTTC.

J is TRBJ2-3 and V is TRBV7-9; D possibly corresponds to TRBD2 (6 bases). The CDR3 covers 13 residues. V was trimmed by 5 bases and J by 5 bases, leaving 11 bases between them. Germline V gene sequence: CDR1 SEHNR, CDR2 FQNEAQ (reference sequence). CDR3 protein: CASSPRLGDTQYF. As DNA, the CDR3 is TGTGCCAGCAGCCCACGACTAGGAGATACGCAGTATTTT.

The chain recombines TRBV9 with TRBJ2-1; D may match TRBD1 or TRBD2 (5 bases each). The germline V gene has CDR1 SGDLS and CDR2 YYNGEE. The germline V and J ends were trimmed by 5 bases and 13 bases, with 16 bases remaining between them. This CDR3 is 12 amino acids long. The CDR3 spells CASSEPMGEQFF. CDR3 bases: TGTGCCAGCAGTGAACCTATGGGGGAACAGTTCTTC.

This chain joins TRBV15 and TRBJ1-5; D possibly corresponds to TRBD1 (6 bases). The CDR3 is made up of 16 amino acids. Trimming pared 4 bases from V and 5 bases from J, leaving 18 bases between. Germline assignment: CDR1 LNHNV and CDR2 YYDKDF (reference sequence). CDR3 loop: CATSTLERGLDQPQHF. The CDR3 nucleotides read TGTGCCACCAGCACCCTAGAGCGGGGGCTGGATCAGCCCCAGCATTTT.

This chain's CDR3 is CASSFGGATNEKLFF. The CDR3 coding sequence is TGTGCCAGCAGCTTCGGAGGGGCAACTAATGAAAAACTGTTTTTT. The chain employs TRBV28 and TRBJ1-4; perhaps TRBD1 as D (5 bases). Germline assignment: CDR1 MDHEN and CDR2 SYDVKM. Trimming left V 6 bases short and J 0 bases short, with 11 bases between. The CDR3 consists of 15 residues.

This clone was observed a few times. The J gene is TRBJ2-1, the V gene TRBV5-3; 9 nucleotides line up with TRBD1. TRBV5-3 is noted as an ORF with a role that remains uncertain. This CDR3 spans 20 amino acids. The V and J ends lost 4 bases and 8 bases, in that order; junction bases with no gene match: 25. CDR3 nucleotides: TGTGCCAGAAGCCTAACCATGCCGGGACAGGGTGGTTTTGTCTGCCATGAGCAGTTCTTC. Protein product: CARSLTMPGQGGFVCHEQFF.

This clone was seen a single time. V gene TRBV6-5 combines with J gene TRBJ2-3; TRBD2 is a possible D gene (5 bases). Trimming removed 2 bases from V and 1 base from J, with 13 bases in between. The V gene's germline CDR1 is MNHEY and CDR2 SVGAGI. The CDR3 is made up of 16 amino acids. The CDR3 reads CASSYRVGGRTDTQYF. The CDR3 DNA reads as TGTGCCAGCAGTTACCGTGTGGGCGGGCGCACAGATACGCAGTATTTT.

V usage is TRBV7-2 and J usage is TRBJ1-3; D call uncertain. The CDR3 extends over 16 amino acids. Trimming removed 1 base at V and 0 bases at J, with 10 bases between. Germline V gene data show CDR1 as SGHTA and CDR2 as FQGNSA. CDR3 protein: CASSLVHTRSGNTIYF. Written as DNA, the CDR3 is TGTGCCAGCAGCTTAGTCCACACCCGCTCTGGAAACACCATATATTTT.

The chain couples TRBV6-1 to TRBJ1-3; D uncertain. This CDR3 contains 12 residues. Between the trimmed V and J ends, which lost 0 bases and 16 bases, there was a span of 13 bases. Germline CDR1 MNHNS, CDR2 SASEGT. CDR3 region: CASSEAGRVGYF. For the CDR3, the DNA is TGTGCCAGCAGTGAAGCAGGGCGGGTCGGGTATTTT.

The chain is built from TRBV7-2 and TRBJ2-7, with D perhaps matching TRBD1 or TRBD2 (5 bases each). V shed 0 bases and J shed 2 bases, with 8 bases lying between them. This CDR3 is 14 amino acids long. Germline V CDR1 and CDR2: SGHTA, FQGNSA. The CDR3 coding sequence is TGTGCCAGCAGCTTAGCGGTGGGGGCCTACGAGCAGTACTTC. It translates to CASSLAVGAYEQYF.

This clone was seen only once. The chain employs TRBV4-3 and TRBJ1-2; no clear D. The length of the CDR3 is 13 residues. Germline V CDR1 and CDR2: LGHNA, YSLEER. The ends were cut back, 0 bases at V and 3 bases at J, with 5 bases in the middle. CDR3 sequence (DNA): TGCGCCAGCAGCCAAGAGCCAGACTATGGCTACACCTTC. It encodes CASSQEPDYGYTF.

This chain links TRBV9 with TRBJ1-4, with no clear D. The CDR3 contains 13 residues. V gave up 3 bases and J gave up 4 bases, with 7 bases separating them. Germline V gives CDR1 SGDLS, CDR2 YYNGEE. CDR3 sequence reads: CASSGQVNEKLFF. The DNA for the CDR3 is TGTGCCAGCAGCGGACAAGTTAATGAAAAACTGTTTTTT.

The chain links TRBV5-4 to TRBJ2-5; D is possibly TRBD2 (6 bases). Germline CDR1 reads SGHNT; CDR2 reads YYREEE (reference sequence). V was trimmed by 3 bases and J by 9 bases, leaving 12 bases between them. The CDR3 is 12 amino acids. The CDR3 DNA follows: TGTGCCAGCAGCTCCCCGCCGGGGGCCCAGTACTTC. The encoded protein is CASSSPPGAQYF.

This chain connects TRBV28 to TRBJ2-7, with 8 bases fitting TRBD2. The CDR3 has 15 residues. J gave up 0 bases and V 5 bases, and 6 bases lay outside the gene matches. Germline V lookup: CDR1 MDHEN, CDR2 SYDVKM. The CDR3 loop reads CASSPGGVSSYEQYF. The CDR3 region has the DNA TGTGCCAGCAGTCCGGGGGGGGTTAGCTCCTACGAGCAGTACTTC. Full variable domain (outside the CDR3, taken from reference TRBV28 and TRBJ2-7): DVKVTQSSRYLVKRTGEKVFLECVQDMDHENMFWYRQDPGLGLRLIYFSYDVKMKEKGDIPEGYSVSREKKERFSLILESASTNQTSMYLCASSPGGVSSYEQYFGPGTRLTVT.

The chain recombines TRBV5-8 with TRBJ1-2; D not certain. Trimming took off 7 bases at V and 6 bases at J, with 16 bases between the two ends. This CDR3 has 13 amino acids. CDR1 is SGHTS and CDR2 is YDEGEE in the germline V gene. The CDR3 nucleotides read TGTGCCAGCCTCAAGTGGGGTGGTAATGGCTACACCTTC. It translates to CASLKWGGNGYTF.

The chain uses TRBV7-9 and TRBJ1-3, with no clear D. This CDR3 comprises 14 residues. Germline CDR1 and CDR2: SEHNR and FQNEAQ (reference sequence). Trimming removed 3 bases from V and 0 bases from J, with 6 bases in between. The CDR3 region is CASSLDFSGNTIYF. The CDR3 bases are TGTGCCAGCAGCTTGGACTTCTCTGGAAACACCATATATTTT.

This chain uses TRBV29-1 with TRBJ2-1, with 7 bases identical to TRBD1. The length of the CDR3 is 14 residues. V shed 4 bases, J shed 0 bases, and the junction held 3 bases outside the gene matches. CDR1 SQVTM and CDR2 ANQGSEA come from the germline V gene. The chain's CDR3 is CSVARTGSYNEQFF. The CDR3 DNA follows: TGCAGCGTTGCCAGGACAGGCTCCTACAATGAGCAGTTCTTC.

The gene calls are TRBV4-3 and TRBJ1-2, with 7 positions matching TRBD1. The CDR3 spans 16 residues. The trim removed 3 bases at V and 7 bases at J, leaving 14 bases unmatched. Germline V gene sequence: CDR1 LGHNA, CDR2 YSLEER. The CDR3 DNA is TGCGCCAGCAGCCACGCCGGGACAGCCCAATGGGGTGGCTACACCTTC. It specifies CASSHAGTAQWGGYTF.

This chain links TRBV18 with TRBJ1-1; no definite D call. CDR3 length: 13 residues. Trimming shortened V by 4 bases and J by 6 bases, and 12 bases separated the two germline ends. CDR1 is KGHSH and CDR2 is LQKENI in the germline V gene. CDR3 nucleotides: TGTGCCAGCTCACTGTTTGGGGTCGCTGAAGCTTTCTTT. It is translated as CASSLFGVAEAFF.

The chain couples TRBV29-1 to TRBJ2-1; 15 nucleotides align to TRBD2. Germline assignment: CDR1 SQVTM and CDR2 ANQGSEA. This CDR3 contains 15 residues. V lost 6 bases to trimming and J lost 7 bases; unmatched junction nucleotides: 7. In DNA form, the CDR3 reads TGCAGCGTAGAAACTGGACTAGCGGGAGGGAATGAGCAGTTCTTC. Its translation is CSVETGLAGGNEQFF.